This T cell receptor beta chain was captured in a study of beta chain features in type 1 diabetes. Overall study results and limits: All four CD4+ subsets of Type 1 diabetes patients contained TCRB CDR3s that were moderately but significantly shorter.

CDR3 length equals 16 residues. V gave up 2 bases and J gave up 0 bases; unmatched junction bases: 5. Germline CDR1 and CDR2: KGHSH and LQKENI. A few counts support this clone. Antigen: not known. Expressed TCRB transcripts were sequenced, since all the RNA that had been isolated was reverse transcribed. Produced via immunoSEQ multiplex PCR; TCRdb's table is partial and in-frame only. In the table there are some 330,000 clones, approximately 10% of which are singletons. Sequencing was performed on naive CD4+ T cells from blood. The chain uses TRBV18 and TRBJ2-3; 7 bases are a match to TRBD1. The receptor was derived from a woman aged 25 to 45 in good health. The CDR3 spells CASSPFEGASTDTQYF. As DNA, the CDR3 is TGTGCCAGCTCACCATTCGAGGGGGCGAGCACAGATACGCAGTATTTT.